This entry lists 2 T cell receptor beta chains sequenced from one sample in a study of OX40 agonist ivuxolimab in advanced cancers. The method was immunoSEQ multiplex PCR; TCRdb's version includes in-frame clones alone and lacks a portion of them. The sample carries about 25,000 clones, 70% to 90% recorded once. Sample: CD4+ or CD8+ T cells sorted from blood, taken in a trial of the OX40 agonist ivuxolimab. Every receptor here comes from an adult with an advanced solid tumor such as melanoma, head and neck, liver or kidney cancer.

V usage is TRBV13 and J usage is TRBJ1-1, with TRBD1 matching over 7 bases. The CDR3 totals 15 residues. V was pared by 5 bases and J by 4 bases, with 10 bases of the junction left unmatched. In germline, CDR1 is PRHDT, CDR2 FYEKMQ (reference sequence). CDR3 loop: CASSPVGGEGTEAFF. In DNA form, the CDR3 reads TGTGCCAGCAGCCCAGTAGGGGGCGAAGGCACTGAAGCTTTCTTT.

This clone was recorded many times. The chain uses TRBV9 and TRBJ1-5; 10 nucleotides agree with TRBD1. This CDR3 has 14 amino acids. The V gene's germline CDR1 is SGDLS and CDR2 YYNGEE. V lost 3 bases, J lost 6 bases, and 3 bases stayed unmatched. The CDR3 loop is CASSEDRGLQPQHF. In nucleotides, the CDR3 is TGTGCCAGCAGCGAAGACAGGGGGCTTCAGCCCCAGCATTTT.